Each of the 5 T cell receptor beta chains below was sequenced from the same sample in a study of glioma-infiltrating T cells. TCR alpha and beta CDR3 regions were amplified from RNA using iRepertoire nested multiplex PCR. In TCRdb, the multiplex PCR reads were re-called with MiXCR into one record per CDR3 protein. This sample has some 160,000 distinct CDR3 sequences, with under 55% found just once. The sequencing sample was made of glioma tissue, nonneoplastic brain tissue, or PBMCs (not recorded which). Receptors were obtained from a human donor with low-grade glioma or glioblastoma, undergoing nonglioma brain surgery, or in good health (not recorded which).

This clonotype was counted ten times or more. The chain uses TRBV19 and TRBJ1-6, with 10 nucleotides matching TRBD1. The CDR3 totals 15 residues. Germline CDR1 LNHDA, CDR2 SQIVND (reference sequence). V shed 4 bases, J shed 8 bases, and the junction held 5 bases outside the gene matches. The CDR3 region is CASSTTGTGDSPLHF. For the CDR3, the DNA is TGTGCCAGTAGTACAACCGGGACAGGGGATTCACCCCTCCACTTT.

This clonotype was seen ten or more times. The V and J genes are TRBV2 and TRBJ1-1; possible D gene TRBD1, 6 bases. V lost 6 bases and J 4 bases, leaving 9 bases between the germline ends. There are 12 residues in the CDR3. Germline-derived CDR1 and CDR2 are SNHLY and FYNNEI. In nucleotides, the CDR3 is TGTGCCAGCAGCAGGGGTAGCACTGAAGCTTTCTTT. It specifies CASSRGSTEAFF.

This clonotype appeared a single time. The V gene is TRBV29-1, the J gene TRBJ1-1; D unclear. CDR3 size: 14 residues. Germline CDR1 is SQVTM and CDR2 is ANQGSEA. Trimming shortened V by 7 bases and J by 7 bases, and 22 bases separated the two germline ends. DNA for the CDR3: TGCAGCGGGGTAGCATATGGGCATGGCGATGAAGCTTTCTTT. Protein product: CSGVAYGHGDEAFF.

Concerning this clonotype: A much larger clone differs from this one at a single base, so this may be a read error. The gene calls are TRBV20-1 and TRBJ2-1; TRBD1 agrees at 11 bases. Per germline, CDR1 DFQATT and CDR2 SNEGSKA (reference sequence). The CDR3 is 16 residues long. The CDR3 region has the DNA TGCATTGCTCAAAAAAGGACAGGGGGCTTCTACAATGAGCAGTTCTTC. Protein: CIAQKRTGGFYNEQFF.

There are many counts of this clonotype. This chain joins TRBV25-1 and TRBJ2-1; 9 bases map to TRBD2. Germline CDR1 is MGHDK and CDR2 is SYGVNS. V was clipped by 4 bases and J by 9 bases; unmatched bases: 7. The CDR3 sequence is 14 residues long. The CDR3 is CASSGVLAGFEQFF. The CDR3 coding sequence is TGTGCCAGCAGTGGAGTGCTAGCGGGATTTGAGCAGTTCTTC.